The 17 T cell receptor beta chains below come from one sample, sequenced in a study of blood T cell repertoires in COVID-19. The method was immunoSEQ multiplex PCR; TCRdb's version includes in-frame clones alone and lacks a portion of them. The sample lists roughly 90,000 clones, 85% to 90% occurring once. Sequencing was performed on peripheral blood. Receptor source: a woman over 75 with active COVID-19.

This chain links TRBV27 with TRBJ2-6, with 7 bases matching TRBD1. The germline V gene has CDR1 MNHEY and CDR2 SMNVEV (reference sequence). The J segment lost 0 bases and the V segment lost 5 bases, leaving 7 bases of the junction unmatched. The CDR3 sequence is 17 residues long. The CDR3 is CASSHFRDSSGANVLTF. CDR3 sequence (DNA): TGTGCCAGCAGTCATTTCCGGGACAGCTCTGGGGCCAACGTCCTGACTTTC.

The chain links TRBV4-2 to TRBJ1-4; possible D gene TRBD1, 5 bases. With 4 bases removed from V and 3 bases from J, the gap between germline ends came to 9 bases. The CDR3 length is 14 residues. Germline V gene sequence: CDR1 LGHNA, CDR2 YNFKEQ. DNA for the CDR3: TGTGCCAGCAGCCTCGACAGATCTAATGAAAAACTGTTTTTT. Its translation: CASSLDRSNEKLFF.

The chain has TRBV9 and TRBJ1-5; D gene uncertain. CDR1 SGDLS and CDR2 YYNGEE come from the germline V gene. V was trimmed by 3 bases and J by 4 bases, leaving 8 bases between them. This CDR3 contains 13 residues. The DNA for the CDR3 is TGTGCCAGCAGCGAAATCCCTAATCAGCCCCAGCATTTT. Amino acids: CASSEIPNQPQHF.

The rearrangement uses TRBV27 and TRBJ1-2; 10 bases match TRBD1. Germline V gives CDR1 MNHEY, CDR2 SMNVEV (reference sequence). The J segment lost 6 bases and the V segment lost 6 bases, leaving 7 bases of the junction unmatched. The CDR3 is 14 amino acids. The CDR3 here is CASRRRTGGDGYTF. The CDR3 DNA sequence: TGTGCCAGCAGACGTAGGACAGGGGGGGATGGCTACACCTTC.

The chain uses TRBV7-7 and TRBJ2-5, with TRBD2 matching over 11 bases. The CDR3 contains 17 residues. From germline, CDR1 is SSHAT and CDR2 FNYEAQ (reference sequence). Losses at the gene ends were 5 bases for V and 4 bases for J; bases not matched to a gene: 12. This CDR3 reads CASSSGLAGLGGETQYF. Written as DNA, the CDR3 is TGTGCCAGCAGCAGCGGACTAGCGGGCCTGGGTGGAGAGACCCAGTACTTC. The variable domain in full, with the rest retrieved from reference TRBV7-7 and TRBJ2-5, is GAGVSQSPRYKVTKRGQDVTLRCDPISSHATLYWYQQALGQGPEFLTYFNYEAQPDKSGLPSDRFSAERPEGSISTLTIQRTEQRDSAMYRCASSSGLAGLGGETQYFGPGTRLLVL.

The J gene is TRBJ1-2, the V gene TRBV6-5; a possible D gene is TRBD1 (5 bases). With 8 bases removed from V and 1 base from J, the gap between germline ends came to 11 bases. The length of the CDR3 is 13 residues. Germline V gene lookup returns CDR1 MNHEY and CDR2 SVGAGI. In DNA, the CDR3 is TGTGCCAGCTTCAGGGTGGTTAACTATGGCTACACCTTC. Translated: CASFRVVNYGYTF.

The gene calls are TRBV12-3 or TRBV12-4 and TRBJ1-2; the D is unclear. Trimming removed 6 bases at V and 8 bases at J, with 13 bases between. The CDR3 has 12 amino acids. CDR3 bases: TGTGCCAGCAGGCCGCCCCTCGGGGGCTACACCTTC. Protein: CASRPPLGGYTF.

The CDR3 sequence is CASSLSENSNQPQHF. In nucleotides, the CDR3 is TGTGCCAGCAGCTTGTCCGAGAATAGCAATCAGCCCCAGCATTTT. The V and J genes are TRBV5-6 and TRBJ1-5; no definite D call. The V and J ends lost 1 base and 0 bases respectively, with 8 bases between them. The CDR3 runs to 15 residues. Germline V lookup: CDR1 SGHDT, CDR2 YYEEEE.

This rearrangement joins TRBV24-1 to TRBJ2-7, with 7 bases matching TRBD2. V dropped 5 bases and J dropped 7; count of bases not matched to a gene: 1. CDR1 and CDR2 from the germline V gene are KGHDR and SFDVKD. The CDR3 is 11 residues long. CDR3 sequence reads: CATSVAGEQYF. In nucleotides, the CDR3 is TGTGCCACCAGTGTAGCGGGTGAGCAGTACTTC.

In the case of this clone: The identical CDR3 is also encoded by other nucleotide sequences in the sample. V gene TRBV2 combines with J gene TRBJ2-3, with 15 positions matching TRBD2. V was clipped by 6 bases and J by 3 bases; unmatched bases: 1. From germline, CDR1 is SNHLY and CDR2 FYNNEI. The CDR3 sequence is 15 residues long. The CDR3 sequence: CASRGTSGRTDTQYF. The CDR3 coding sequence is TGTGCCAGCAGGGGGACTAGCGGGAGGACAGATACGCAGTATTTT.

This clone was detected once. The chain employs TRBV7-9 and TRBJ2-7, with 7 bases identical to TRBD1. This CDR3 spans 17 amino acids. Germline lookup yields CDR1 SEHNR and CDR2 FQNEAQ (reference sequence). With 1 base clipped from V and 3 bases from J, the junction kept 12 bases outside the gene matches. This CDR3 is CASSLESLTGRLYEQYF. In nucleotides, the CDR3 is TGTGCCAGCAGCTTAGAATCCCTGACAGGGCGCCTCTACGAGCAGTACTTC.

The V and J genes are TRBV19 and TRBJ2-5; TRBD1 agrees at 9 bases. With 4 bases clipped from V and 4 bases from J, the junction kept 16 bases outside the gene matches. The CDR3 spans 18 residues. Germline-derived CDR1 and CDR2 are LNHDA and SQIVND (reference sequence). CDR3 in DNA: TGTGCCAGTAGTACCCCCTTCGGGGGACAGGGTAGGAGAGAGACCCAGTACTTC. Its protein product is CASSTPFGGQGRRETQYF.

The J gene is TRBJ1-5, the V gene TRBV19; TRBD1 agrees at 7 bases. The CDR3 is 16 residues long. In germline, CDR1 is LNHDA, CDR2 SQIVND (reference sequence). The J segment lost 5 bases and the V segment lost 7 bases, leaving 14 bases of the junction unmatched. CDR3 amino acids: CASKGILGQFDQPQHF. The CDR3 nucleotides read TGTGCCAGTAAGGGGATTTTGGGACAGTTCGATCAGCCCCAGCATTTT.

This rearrangement joins TRBV28 to TRBJ2-1; 9 positions agree with TRBD2. After removal of 5 bases from V and 2 bases from J, the junction contained 19 bases not matched to a gene. The CDR3 spans 20 residues. Per germline, CDR1 MDHEN and CDR2 SYDVKM. The CDR3 region is CASSPVAGVAPWMAYNEQFF. CDR3 bases: TGTGCCAGCAGTCCAGTAGCGGGAGTAGCCCCTTGGATGGCCTACAATGAGCAGTTCTTC.

The V and J genes are TRBV7-3 and TRBJ2-5, with TRBD2 matching over 12 bases. The CDR3 loop spans 17 amino acids. The germline CDR1 and CDR2 sequences are SGHTA and FQGTGA. With V trimmed by 1 base and J by 5 bases, 8 bases remained unmatched. The CDR3 DNA sequence: TGTGCCAGCAGCTTAATGCCGCTAGCGGGAGGGGTGGAGACCCAGTACTTC. Translation: CASSLMPLAGGVETQYF. Supplemented by reference TRBV7-3 and TRBJ2-5, the full variable domain reads GAGVSQTPSNKVTEKGKYVELRCDPISGHTALYWYRQSLGQGPEFLIYFQGTGAADDSGLPNDRFFAVRPEGSVSTLKIQRTERGDSAVYLCASSLMPLAGGVETQYFGPGTRLLVL.

The rearrangement uses TRBV10-2 and TRBJ2-7; tentative D call: TRBD1 (6 bases). The CDR3 has 13 amino acids. V lost 8 bases to trimming and J lost 8 bases, with 19 bases between them. From germline, CDR1 is WSHSY and CDR2 SAAADI. CDR3 nucleotide sequence: TGCGCCAGCGCTGTGGACAGCTCTACGAAGCAGTACTTC. Its translation: CASAVDSSTKQYF.

V usage is TRBV30 and J usage is TRBJ2-3; D may be TRBD1 (5 bases). With 4 bases removed from V and 6 bases from J, the gap between germline ends came to 17 bases. The CDR3 is made up of 14 amino acids. Germline CDR1 is GTSNPN and CDR2 is SVGIG (reference sequence). For the CDR3, the DNA is TGTGCCTGGATGCAGGGTTCGGAACAGGATACGCAGTATTTT. The encoded protein is CAWMQGSEQDTQYF.